One T cell receptor beta chain is described in this entry. The CDR3 covers 13 residues. Trimming left V 2 bases short and J 2 bases short, with 10 bases between. The V gene's germline CDR1 is SQVTM and CDR2 ANQGSEA. This record comes from a study of T cells after yellow fever vaccination. TCRdb reprocessed the 5' RACE reads via MiXCR and lists one record per CDR3 protein. The data contain 300,000 to 450,000 distinct CDR3 sequences, roughly 6.1% of them seen just once; the ten biggest clones take up 15%. This sample comprised PBMCs, obtained 5 days after the yellow fever booster vaccination. This TCR derives from a man younger than 40 who received the YFV17D yellow fever vaccine. J is TRBJ2-7 and V is TRBV29-1, with D perhaps TRBD1 (7 bases). CDR3 in amino acids: CSVETGEAYEQYF. The CDR3 nucleotides are TGCAGCGTTGAAACAGGGGAGGCCTACGAGCAGTACTTC.